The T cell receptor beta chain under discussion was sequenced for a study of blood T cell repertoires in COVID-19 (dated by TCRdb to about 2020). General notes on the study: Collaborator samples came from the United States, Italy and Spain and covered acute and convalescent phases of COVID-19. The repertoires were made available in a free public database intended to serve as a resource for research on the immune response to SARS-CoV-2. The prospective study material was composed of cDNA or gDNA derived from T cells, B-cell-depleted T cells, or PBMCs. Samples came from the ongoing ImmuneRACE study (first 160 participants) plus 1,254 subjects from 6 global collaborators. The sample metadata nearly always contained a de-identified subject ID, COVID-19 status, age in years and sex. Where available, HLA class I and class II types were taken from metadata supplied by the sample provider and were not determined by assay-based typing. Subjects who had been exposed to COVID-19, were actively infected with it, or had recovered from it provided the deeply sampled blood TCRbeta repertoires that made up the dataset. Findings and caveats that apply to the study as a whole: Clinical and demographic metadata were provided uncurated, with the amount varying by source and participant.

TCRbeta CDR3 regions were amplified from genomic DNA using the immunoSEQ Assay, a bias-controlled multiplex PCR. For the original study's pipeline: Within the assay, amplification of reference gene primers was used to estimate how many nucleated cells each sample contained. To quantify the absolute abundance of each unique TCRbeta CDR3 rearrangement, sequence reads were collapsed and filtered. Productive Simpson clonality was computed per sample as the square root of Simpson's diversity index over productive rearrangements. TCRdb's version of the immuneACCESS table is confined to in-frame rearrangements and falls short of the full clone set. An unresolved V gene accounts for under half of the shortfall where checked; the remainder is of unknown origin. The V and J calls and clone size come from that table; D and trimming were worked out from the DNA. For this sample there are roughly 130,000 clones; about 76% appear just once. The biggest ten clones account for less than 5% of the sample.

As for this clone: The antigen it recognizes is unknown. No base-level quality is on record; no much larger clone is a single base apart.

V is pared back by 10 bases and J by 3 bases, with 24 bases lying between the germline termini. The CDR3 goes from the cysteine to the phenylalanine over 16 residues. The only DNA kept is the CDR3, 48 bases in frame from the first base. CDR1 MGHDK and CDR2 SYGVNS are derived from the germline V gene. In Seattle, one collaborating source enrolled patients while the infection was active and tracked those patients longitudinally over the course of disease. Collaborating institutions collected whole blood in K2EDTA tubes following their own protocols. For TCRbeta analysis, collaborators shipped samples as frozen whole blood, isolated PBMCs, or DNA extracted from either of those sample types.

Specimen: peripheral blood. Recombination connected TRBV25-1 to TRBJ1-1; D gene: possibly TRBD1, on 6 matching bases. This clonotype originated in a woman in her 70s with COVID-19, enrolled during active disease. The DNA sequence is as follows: TGTGCCACCCAAATAATGACAGGCTCAAGGGACACTGAAGCTTTCTTT. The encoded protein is CATQIMTGSRDTEAFF.